This TCR beta chain emerged from a study of OX40 agonist ivuxolimab in advanced cancers. Study summary: Three patients showed partial responses: one hepatocellular carcinoma and two cutaneous melanoma cases. Findings and caveats of the study: The mean number of expanded clones was higher in CD8+ T cells than in CD4+. Expansion of clones was among the lowest in partial responders at 0.1-3.0 mg/kg. Within 6 weeks, CD4+ and CD8+ blood T cells expanded clonally at 0.1 to 3.0 mg/kg.

This clone came up once. Its antigen remains unknown. V lost 7 bases, J lost 7 bases, and 17 bases lay in between. The CDR3 covers 14 residues. The germline CDR1 and CDR2 sequences are MDHEN and SYDVKM. The method was immunoSEQ multiplex PCR; TCRdb's version includes in-frame clones alone and lacks a portion of them. Counted here are more than 35,000 clones, about 85% occurring once; the ten biggest clones make up roughly 2.3%. This receptor was taken from an adult with an advanced solid tumor such as melanoma, head and neck, liver or kidney cancer. This chain uses TRBV28 with TRBJ1-5, with D maybe TRBD1 (5 bases). The specimen comprised CD4+ or CD8+ T cells sorted from blood, sampled in a trial of the OX40 agonist ivuxolimab. The CDR3 reads CASTEGQAWQPQHF. The CDR3 DNA follows: TGTGCCAGCACCGAGGGGCAGGCGTGGCAGCCCCAGCATTTT.